The next 8 T cell receptor beta chains were all read from a single sample in a study of T cell changes during pregnancy in multiple sclerosis. Using immunoSEQ multiplex PCR, the repertoire was profiled, and TCRdb retains in-frame clones only, with some absent. This table has some 40,000 clones, 89% appearing once. The material was CD4+ T cells from peripheral blood mononuclear cells, obtained in the first trimester of pregnancy. These receptors all stem from a female donor with multiple sclerosis, enrolled in a pregnancy study.

This clone was seen a single time. This sequence joins TRBV30 and TRBJ2-4, with D maybe TRBD2 (5 bases). CDR3 size: 16 residues. Germline V lookup: CDR1 GTSNPN, CDR2 SVGIG (reference sequence). Trimming stripped 4 bases from V and 3 bases from J, with 19 bases between. CDR3 nucleotides: TGTGCCTGGAATAGAGATATGAGGGTCGGCAAAAACATTCAGTACTTC. Encoded protein: CAWNRDMRVGKNIQYF.

The chain uses TRBV5-6 and TRBJ2-5; 10 nucleotides match TRBD1. Germline CDR1 and CDR2: SGHDT and YYEEEE. The CDR3 is 18 residues long. Unmatched junction bases numbered 15, after V lost 2 bases and J lost 5 bases. For the CDR3, the DNA is TGTGCCAGCAGCTTAAGGTCGGTCGACAGGGGGCTTATCGAGACCCAGTACTTC. Translated, it gives CASSLRSVDRGLIETQYF.

The rearrangement uses TRBV7-2 and TRBJ2-7; perhaps TRBD2 as D (6 bases). The CDR3 is 15 amino acids. V shed 1 base and J shed 2 bases, with 12 bases lying between them. Germline loops: CDR1 SGHTA, CDR2 FQGNSA. CDR3 sequence: CASSLGVAETYEQYF. Here the CDR3 DNA reads TGTGCCAGCAGCTTAGGGGTAGCGGAAACCTACGAGCAGTACTTC.

The rearrangement uses TRBV15 and TRBJ1-5, with TRBD1 identical over 8 bases. Trimming at V came to 0 bases and at J to 4 bases, leaving 5 bases not matched to a gene. Looked up from germline, CDR1 is LNHNV and CDR2 is YYDKDF (reference sequence). This CDR3 comprises 16 residues. The CDR3 coding sequence is TGTGCCACCAGCAGAGATGCGAGGACAGGGAATCAGCCCCAGCATTTT. It encodes CATSRDARTGNQPQHF.

The chain couples TRBV19 to TRBJ2-3; maybe TRBD2 (5 bases). Trimming removed 6 bases from V and 2 bases from J, with 12 bases in between. The length of the CDR3 is 14 residues. The germline V gene has CDR1 LNHDA and CDR2 SQIVND (reference sequence). The CDR3 DNA reads as TGTGCCAGTAGCAGCGGACTTCTCACAGATACGCAGTATTTT. It is translated as CASSSGLLTDTQYF.

A few counts support this clone. The V call is TRBV11-2, the J call TRBJ1-2; no firm D call. The V gene lost 6 bases and the J gene lost 4 bases, with 6 bases spanning the gap. Per germline, CDR1 SGHAT and CDR2 FQNNGV. The CDR3 contains 11 residues. In DNA form, the CDR3 reads TGTGCCAGCAGGCCGGTCTATGGCTACACCTTC. Its protein is CASRPVYGYTF.

The chain has TRBV16 and TRBJ1-1; D is unresolved. The CDR3 length is 15 residues. The germline V gene encodes CDR1 KGHSY and CDR2 FQNENV. The V and J ends lost 5 bases and 0 bases respectively, with 13 bases between them. The CDR3 nucleotides read TGTGCCAGCAGCGTCCAGAGGGAATTGAACACTGAAGCTTTCTTT. This translates into CASSVQRELNTEAFF.

The chain is built from TRBV4-1 and TRBJ2-7; D is unclear. Germline CDR1 and CDR2: MGHRA and YSYEKL. V lost 2 bases and J 2 bases, leaving 10 bases between the germline ends. The CDR3 has 14 residues. This CDR3 reads CASSQSSPTYEQYF. The DNA of the CDR3 is TGCGCCAGCAGCCAATCATCCCCCACCTACGAGCAGTACTTC.